The rows below give T cell receptor beta chains drawn from one sample of a study of blood T cell repertoires in COVID-19. Profiling relied on immunoSEQ multiplex PCR, and the TCRdb table lists in-frame clones only, not all of them. The profile shows roughly 200,000 clones, roughly 77% of them singletons. What was sequenced was peripheral blood. The receptors here all came from a woman between 40 and 50 years old with COVID-19, enrolled during active disease. Both conserved end residues are part of each CDR3. Each record gives: CDR3 length, J gene, clone size, V gene, D gene, CDR3 protein, CDR3 DNA. A D gene is named only where the DNA matches it firmly. Some rows mark clone size as missing; the rest say once, few, many or name a class of expanded clone.

length: 15
J: TRBJ2-5
size: NA
V: TRBV6-5
D: NA
CDR3: CASSYTFTRGETQYF
DNA: TGTGCCAGCAGTTACACATTCACCCGCGGGGAGACCCAGTACTTC

length: 13
J: TRBJ1-4
size: NA
V: TRBV12-3/TRBV12-4
D: NA
CDR3: CASSWKGIEKLFF
DNA: TGTGCCAGCAGTTGGAAGGGGATTGAAAAACTGTTTTTT

length: 15
J: TRBJ2-7
size: NA
V: TRBV5-1
D: NA
CDR3: CASSLEPGENYEQYF
DNA: TGCGCCAGCAGCTTGGAACCCGGGGAGAACTACGAGCAGTACTTC

length: 15
J: TRBJ1-1
size: NA
V: TRBV4-3
D: NA
CDR3: CASSQIGAANTEAFF
DNA: TGCGCCAGCAGCCAGATAGGGGCAGCGAACACTGAAGCTTTCTTT

length: 15
J: TRBJ2-2
size: few
V: TRBV6-2/TRBV6-3
D: TRBD2
CDR3: CASSYGTSGAGELFF
DNA: TGTGCCAGCAGTTACGGGACTAGCGGGGCCGGGGAGCTGTTTTTT

length: 14
J: TRBJ2-5
size: NA
V: TRBV2
D: NA
CDR3: CASSDAGGRETQYF
DNA: TGTGCCAGCAGTGACGCAGGGGGGAGGGAGACCCAGTACTTC

length: 15
J: TRBJ2-2
size: NA
V: TRBV11-3
D: TRBD2
CDR3: CASSWTSGTTGELFF
DNA: TGTGCCAGCAGCTGGACTAGCGGGACAACCGGGGAGCTGTTTTTT

length: 15
J: TRBJ1-3
size: once
V: TRBV4-1
D: NA
CDR3: CASSPVRGSGNTIYF
DNA: TGCGCCAGCAGCCCGGTAAGGGGCTCTGGAAACACCATATATTTT

length: 15
J: TRBJ2-1
size: NA
V: TRBV9
D: TRBD1
CDR3: CASSVAGQGTYEQFF
DNA: TGTGCCAGCAGCGTAGCCGGACAGGGGACCTATGAGCAGTTCTTC

length: 14
J: TRBJ1-5
size: few
V: TRBV23-1
D: TRBD1
CDR3: CASYYGQGGQPQHF
DNA: TGCGCCAGCTACTATGGACAGGGTGGTCAGCCCCAGCATTTT

length: 15
J: TRBJ2-7
size: few
V: TRBV28
D: NA
CDR3: CASRMLGSGSYEQYF
DNA: TGTGCCAGCAGGATGTTGGGAAGCGGATCCTACGAGCAGTACTTC

length: 14
J: TRBJ1-1
size: NA
V: TRBV19
D: TRBD1
CDR3: CASSAWDRATEAFF
DNA: TGTGCCAGTAGCGCGTGGGACAGGGCGACTGAAGCTTTCTTT

length: 20
J: TRBJ2-3
size: NA
V: TRBV28
D: TRBD2
CDR3: CASSLPLGSGGASSTDTQYF
DNA: TGTGCCAGCAGTTTACCCCTCGGGAGCGGGGGGGCCTCTAGCACAGATACGCAGTATTTT

length: 11
J: TRBJ1-1
size: once
V: TRBV20-1
D: NA
CDR3: CSARDFPEAFF
DNA: TGCAGTGCTAGAGATTTTCCGGAGGCTTTCTTT

length: 15
J: TRBJ1-6
size: NA
V: TRBV20-1
D: NA
CDR3: CSASMSTERNSPLHF
DNA: TGCAGTGCTAGTATGAGCACAGAGAGAAATTCACCCCTCCACTTT

length: 16
J: TRBJ1-4
size: once
V: TRBV5-1
D: TRBD1
CDR3: CASSLRPGTGNEKLFF
DNA: TGCGCCAGCAGCTTACGACCCGGGACAGGGAATGAAAAACTGTTTTTT

length: 15
J: TRBJ2-5
size: NA
V: TRBV29-1
D: TRBD2
CDR3: CSVCNPGLLQETQYF
DNA: TGCAGCGTTTGTAACCCGGGACTATTACAAGAGACCCAGTACTTC

length: 13
J: TRBJ2-7
size: NA
V: TRBV6-5
D: TRBD1
CDR3: CASGGQGPYEQYF
DNA: TGTGCCAGCGGGGGACAGGGTCCCTACGAGCAGTACTTC

length: 14
J: TRBJ1-2
size: medium-sized
V: TRBV30
D: TRBD1
CDR3: CAWILPGGRGGYTF
DNA: TGTGCCTGGATCCTCCCAGGGGGACGAGGCGGCTACACCTTC

length: 14
J: TRBJ2-2
size: NA
V: TRBV5-1
D: TRBD1
CDR3: CASTGQLNTGELFF
DNA: TGCGCCAGCACGGGACAGCTTAACACCGGGGAGCTGTTTTTT

length: 14
J: TRBJ2-5
size: NA
V: TRBV5-1
D: NA
CDR3: CASSVTGDQETQYF
DNA: TGCGCCAGCAGCGTGACAGGAGACCAAGAGACCCAGTACTTC

length: 15
J: TRBJ1-2
size: NA
V: TRBV21-1
D: NA
CDR3: CASSLSKRTDYGYTF
DNA: TGTGCCAGCAGCCTCAGCAAAAGGACAGACTATGGCTACACCTTC

length: 15
J: TRBJ1-5
size: NA
V: TRBV2
D: NA
CDR3: CASSTQGIYNQPQHF
DNA: TGTGCCAGCAGTACCCAGGGGATCTACAATCAGCCCCAGCATTTT

length: 15
J: TRBJ1-1
size: few
V: TRBV2
D: TRBD1
CDR3: CASSDHGQGGSRAFF
DNA: TGTGCCAGCAGTGACCACGGACAGGGGGGATCGCGAGCTTTCTTT

length: 14
J: TRBJ1-2
size: few
V: TRBV5-1
D: NA
CDR3: CASSSSTDSYGYTF
DNA: TGCGCCAGCAGCTCCTCGACAGATTCCTATGGCTACACCTTC

length: 14
J: TRBJ1-6
size: NA
V: TRBV30
D: TRBD1
CDR3: CACVTGGRNSPLHF
DNA: TGTGCCTGCGTTACAGGGGGCCGGAATTCACCCCTCCACTTT

length: 13
J: TRBJ2-5
size: once
V: TRBV29-1
D: TRBD1
CDR3: CSVDRGLQETQYF
DNA: TGCAGCGTGGACAGGGGATTACAAGAGACCCAGTACTTC

length: 14
J: TRBJ1-2
size: NA
V: TRBV5-5
D: TRBD1
CDR3: CASSWGQNNYGYTF
DNA: TGTGCCAGCAGCTGGGGACAGAACAACTATGGCTACACCTTC

length: 13
J: TRBJ1-1
size: NA
V: TRBV6-2/TRBV6-3
D: NA
CDR3: CASSSIQDTEAFF
DNA: TGTGCCAGCAGTTCCATACAGGACACTGAAGCTTTCTTT